Many counts were recorded for the clone carrying this T cell receptor beta chain. Amplification yielded TCR beta CDR3 regions, with RNA transcripts as the source. Primed by the HTBI set, a first-round RT-PCR was run on the TCR CDR3. TCRdb reanalysed the multiplex PCR reads using MiXCR and keeps one entry per CDR3 protein. The sample includes about 420,000 distinct CDR3 sequences, about 15% of them seen just once. These data originate in a study of T cells in Graves' hyperthyroidism and ophthalmopathy. V was shortened by 5 bases and J by 2 bases, with 16 bases between the two germline ends. CDR1 DFQATT and CDR2 SNEGSKA come from the germline V gene (reference sequence). This CDR3 has 14 amino acids.

The specimen sequenced was blood. This TCR derives from a woman between 18 and 30 years old with Graves' hyperthyroidism. The J gene is TRBJ2-7, the V gene TRBV20-1, with D perhaps matching TRBD2 (5 bases). CDR3 residues: CSAPISGIPYEQYF. The DNA for the CDR3 is TGCAGTGCTCCGATAAGCGGAATCCCCTACGAGCAGTACTTC.